This T cell receptor beta chain emerged from a study of cytomegalovirus exposure and HLA in healthy donors. Study-wide background: In an early release, HLA-typed donors contributed roughly 85 million unique TCR sequences. Broader study findings: Information on immune exposure was restricted to one variable (CMV serostatus).

Both 60 Vbeta primers and 13 Jbeta primers went into the PCR. Assay: immunoSEQ multiplex PCR; the TCRdb copy retains only in-frame clones and omits some. The data contain around 150,000 clones, approximately 85% of them singletons. Germline V gene lookup returns CDR1 ENHRY and CDR2 SYGVKD. Losses at the gene ends were 0 bases for V and 4 bases for J; bases not matched to a gene: 3. The CDR3 is 15 residues long. For this clone: Its antigen is as yet unknown.

The TCR sequence derives from a girl aged 2-10 years in good health and CMV-seropositive. V is TRBV10-3 and J is TRBJ2-3, with TRBD1 identical over 8 bases. Sequenced: PBMCs. For the CDR3, the DNA is TGTGCCATCAGTGAGTCGAGGACAGGGCCAGATACGCAGTATTTT. It specifies CAISESRTGPDTQYF.